The entry that follows covers one TCR beta chain sequence. Its antigen remains unidentified. This entry is derived from a study of yellow fever vaccine responses in identical twins. General study results and limits: Vaccine-induced T cell responses in twins were reportedly observed to appear partly convergent, partly personalized.

One entry per CDR3 protein results from TCRdb running MiXCR on the RT-PCR reads. The sample lists about 3,600 distinct CDR3 sequences, around 85% occurring once. Losses at the gene ends were 2 bases for V and 0 bases for J; bases not matched to a gene: 0. The CDR3 length is 14 residues. Germline V gene sequence: CDR1 SEHNR, CDR2 FQNEAQ (reference sequence). The chain recombines TRBV7-9 with TRBJ2-7, with 8 nucleotides matching TRBD2. The receptor was derived from a woman aged 18-30 years who received the yellow fever vaccine. The sample was T cells from blood (PBMCs), unsorted or a sorted subset (not recorded which), taken before or after yellow fever vaccination (not recorded which). CDR3 in amino acids: CASSLSGGSYEQYF. The CDR3 bases are TGTGCCAGCAGCTTAAGCGGGGGCTCCTACGAGCAGTACTTC.